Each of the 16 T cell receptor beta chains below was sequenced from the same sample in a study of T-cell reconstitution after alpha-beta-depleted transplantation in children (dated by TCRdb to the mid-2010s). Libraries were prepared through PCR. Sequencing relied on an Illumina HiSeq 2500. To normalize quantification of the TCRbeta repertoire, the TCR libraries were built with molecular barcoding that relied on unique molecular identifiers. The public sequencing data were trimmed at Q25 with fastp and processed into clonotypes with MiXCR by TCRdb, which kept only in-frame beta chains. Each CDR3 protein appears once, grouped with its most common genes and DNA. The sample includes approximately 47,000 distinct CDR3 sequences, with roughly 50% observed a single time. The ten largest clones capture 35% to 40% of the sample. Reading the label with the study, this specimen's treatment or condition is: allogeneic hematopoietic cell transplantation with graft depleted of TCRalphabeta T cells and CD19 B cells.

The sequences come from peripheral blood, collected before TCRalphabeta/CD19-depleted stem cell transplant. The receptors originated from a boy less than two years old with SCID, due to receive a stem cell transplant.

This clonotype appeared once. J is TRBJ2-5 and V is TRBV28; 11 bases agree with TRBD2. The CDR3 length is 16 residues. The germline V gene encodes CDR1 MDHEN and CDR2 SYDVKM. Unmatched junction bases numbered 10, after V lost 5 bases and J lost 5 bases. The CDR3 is CASSVDEGLAVETQYF. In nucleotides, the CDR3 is TGTGCCAGCAGTGTGGACGAGGGACTAGCGGTGGAGACCCAGTACTTC.

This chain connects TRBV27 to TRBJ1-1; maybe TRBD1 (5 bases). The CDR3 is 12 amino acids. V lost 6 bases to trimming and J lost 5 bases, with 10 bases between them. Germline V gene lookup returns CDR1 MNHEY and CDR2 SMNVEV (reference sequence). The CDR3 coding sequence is TGTGCCAGCAGCCCAGGGTGGACTGAAGCTTTCTTT. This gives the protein CASSPGWTEAFF.

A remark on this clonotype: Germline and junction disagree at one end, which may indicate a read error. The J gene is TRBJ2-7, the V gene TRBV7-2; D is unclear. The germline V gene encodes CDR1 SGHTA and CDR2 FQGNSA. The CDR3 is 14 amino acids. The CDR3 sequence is CASSLPTRSYEQYF. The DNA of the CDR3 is TGTGCTAGCAGCTTACCGACACGCTCCTACGAGCAGTACTTC.

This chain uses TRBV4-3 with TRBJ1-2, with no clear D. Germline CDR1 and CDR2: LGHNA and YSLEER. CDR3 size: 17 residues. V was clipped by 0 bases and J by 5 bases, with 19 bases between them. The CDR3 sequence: CASSQDPEYGVRYGYTF. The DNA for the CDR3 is TGCGCCAGCAGCCAAGATCCCGAATACGGGGTGAGGTATGGCTACACCTTC.

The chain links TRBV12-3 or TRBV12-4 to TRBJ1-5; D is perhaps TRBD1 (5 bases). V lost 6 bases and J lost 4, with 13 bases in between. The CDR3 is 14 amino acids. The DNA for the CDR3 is TGTGCCAGCAGGAGGGGAGGAATAAATCAGCCCCAGCATTTT. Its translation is CASRRGGINQPQHF.

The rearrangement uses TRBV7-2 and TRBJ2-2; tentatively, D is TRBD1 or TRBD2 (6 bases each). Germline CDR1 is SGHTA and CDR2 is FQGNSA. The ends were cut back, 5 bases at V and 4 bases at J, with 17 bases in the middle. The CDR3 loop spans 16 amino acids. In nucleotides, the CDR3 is TGTGCCAGCAGCCCAGAGACGGGGGCGGTCACCGGGGAGCTGTTTTTT. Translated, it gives CASSPETGAVTGELFF.

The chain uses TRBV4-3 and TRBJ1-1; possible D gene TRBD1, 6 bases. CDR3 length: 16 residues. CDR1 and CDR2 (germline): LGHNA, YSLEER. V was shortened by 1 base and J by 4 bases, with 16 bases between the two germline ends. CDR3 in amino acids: CASSQGSTGRGTEAFF. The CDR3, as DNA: TGCGCCAGCAGCCAAGGTTCGACAGGCCGGGGCACTGAAGCTTTCTTT.

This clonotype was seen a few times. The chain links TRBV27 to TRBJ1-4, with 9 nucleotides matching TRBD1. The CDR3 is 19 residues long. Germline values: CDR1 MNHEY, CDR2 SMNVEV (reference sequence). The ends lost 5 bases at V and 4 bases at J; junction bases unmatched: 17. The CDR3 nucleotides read TGTGCCAGCAGTGCCTCTGGACAGGGGCTTCTTATCATTAATGAAAAACTGTTTTTT. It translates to CASSASGQGLLIINEKLFF.

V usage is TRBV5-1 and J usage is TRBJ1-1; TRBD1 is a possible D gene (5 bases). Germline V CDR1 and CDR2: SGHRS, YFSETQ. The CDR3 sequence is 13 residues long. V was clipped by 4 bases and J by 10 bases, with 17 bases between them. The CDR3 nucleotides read TGCGCCAGCAGCCCGAACGAGGCAGGGCGAGCTTTCTTT. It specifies CASSPNEAGRAFF.

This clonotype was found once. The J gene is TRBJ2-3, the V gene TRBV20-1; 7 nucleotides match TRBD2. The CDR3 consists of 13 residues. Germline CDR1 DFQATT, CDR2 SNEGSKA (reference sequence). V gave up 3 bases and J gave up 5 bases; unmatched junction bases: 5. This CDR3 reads CSASAGGGDTQYF. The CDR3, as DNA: TGCAGTGCTAGTGCTGGGGGGGGAGATACGCAGTATTTT.

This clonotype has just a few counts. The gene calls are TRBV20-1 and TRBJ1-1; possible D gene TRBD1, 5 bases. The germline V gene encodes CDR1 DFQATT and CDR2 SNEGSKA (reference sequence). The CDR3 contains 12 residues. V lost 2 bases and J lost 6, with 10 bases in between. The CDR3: CSARQGWPEAFF. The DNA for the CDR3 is TGCAGTGCTAGACAGGGCTGGCCTGAAGCTTTCTTT.

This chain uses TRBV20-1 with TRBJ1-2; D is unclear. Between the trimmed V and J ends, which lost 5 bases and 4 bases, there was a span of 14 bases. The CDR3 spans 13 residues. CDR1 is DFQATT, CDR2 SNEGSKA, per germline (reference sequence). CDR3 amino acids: CSAPGTVTYGYTF. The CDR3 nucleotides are TGCAGTGCTCCGGGTACGGTCACCTATGGCTACACCTTC.

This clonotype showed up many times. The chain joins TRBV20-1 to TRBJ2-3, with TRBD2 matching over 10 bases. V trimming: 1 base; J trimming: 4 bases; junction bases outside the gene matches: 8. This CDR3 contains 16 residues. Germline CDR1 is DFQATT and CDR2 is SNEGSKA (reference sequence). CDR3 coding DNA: TGCAGTGCTAGAGGGCTAGCGGGGGTTTCGGCAGATACGCAGTATTTT. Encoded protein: CSARGLAGVSADTQYF.

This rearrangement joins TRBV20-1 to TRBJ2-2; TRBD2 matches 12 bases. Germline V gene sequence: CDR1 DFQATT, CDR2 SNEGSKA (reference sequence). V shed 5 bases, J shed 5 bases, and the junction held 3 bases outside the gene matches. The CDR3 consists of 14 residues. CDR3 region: CSASSGRGTGELFF. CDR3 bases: TGCAGTGCTTCTAGCGGGAGGGGTACCGGGGAGCTGTTTTTT.

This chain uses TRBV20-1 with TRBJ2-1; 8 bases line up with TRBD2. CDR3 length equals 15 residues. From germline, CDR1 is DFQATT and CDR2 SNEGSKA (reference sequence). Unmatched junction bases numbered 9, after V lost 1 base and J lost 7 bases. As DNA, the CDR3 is TGCAGTGCTAGAGGGTCTGGCGGGGGGCGGAATGAGCAGTTCTTC. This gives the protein CSARGSGGGRNEQFF.

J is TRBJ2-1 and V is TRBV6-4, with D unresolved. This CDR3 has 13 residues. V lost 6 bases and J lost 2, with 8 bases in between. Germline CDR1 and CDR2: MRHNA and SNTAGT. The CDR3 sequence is CASSPRTYNEQFF. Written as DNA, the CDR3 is TGTGCCAGCAGCCCCCGCACCTACAATGAGCAGTTCTTC.